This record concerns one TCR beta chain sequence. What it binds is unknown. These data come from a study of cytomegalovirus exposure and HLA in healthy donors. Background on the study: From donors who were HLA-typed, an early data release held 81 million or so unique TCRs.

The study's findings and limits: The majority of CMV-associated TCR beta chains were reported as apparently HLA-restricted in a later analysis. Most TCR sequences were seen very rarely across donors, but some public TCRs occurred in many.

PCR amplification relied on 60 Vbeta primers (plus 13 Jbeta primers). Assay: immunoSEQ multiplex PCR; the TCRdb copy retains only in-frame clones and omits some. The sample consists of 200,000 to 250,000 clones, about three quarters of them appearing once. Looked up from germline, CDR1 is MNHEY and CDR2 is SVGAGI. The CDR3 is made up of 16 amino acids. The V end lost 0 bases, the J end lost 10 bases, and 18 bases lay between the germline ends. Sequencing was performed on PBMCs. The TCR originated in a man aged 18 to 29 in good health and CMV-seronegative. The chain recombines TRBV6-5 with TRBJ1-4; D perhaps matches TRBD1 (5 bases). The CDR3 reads CASSYSNGGFGGKLFF. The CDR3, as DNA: TGTGCCAGCAGTTACTCGAACGGGGGGTTTGGGGGAAAACTGTTTTTT.